This TCR beta chain was identified in a study of control samples from healthy donors and cancer patients. This clone is categorized as medium-sized. The table came from immunoSEQ multiplex PCR; TCRdb's copy has only in-frame clones and leaves some out. Here the sample spans tens of thousands of clones, around 89% being singletons. The sequence came from a woman in her 70s in good health. Sequencing was carried out using blood.

The DNA for the CDR3 is TGTGCCAGCAGCGTAACCTGGGGGAACACTGAAGCTTTCTTT. Translated: CASSVTWGNTEAFF. The chain couples TRBV9 to TRBJ1-1; D gene ambiguous. The CDR3 is made up of 14 amino acids. Germline V gene lookup returns CDR1 SGDLS and CDR2 YYNGEE. V was trimmed by 1 base and J by 1 base, leaving 8 bases between them.